This T cell receptor (beta chain) was documented in a study of T cells in lung cancer brain metastases. Study-level findings and limits: Unique productive clones were significantly fewer in brain metastases: median about 1,500 versus 4,500.

Assay used: immunoSEQ multiplex PCR; TCRdb lists only in-frame clones, some missing. The repertoire holds 2,500 to 3,500 clones, with approximately 87% as singletons. Patients with a history of multiple malignancies were excluded. Marked H&E slides guided macrodissection of tumor areas from roughly five unstained, deparaffinized roughly 9.7 um sections. Turning to this clone: Its antigen is unknown. One end of the junction varies from germline; a read error may be responsible.

The CDR3 totals 20 residues. Germline-derived CDR1 and CDR2 are SGHRS and YFSETQ. The sample was tumor tissue from the primary lung tumor. The chain has TRBV5-1 and TRBJ2-6, with 10 bases aligning to TRBD1. This receptor was obtained from a man between 60 and 75 years old with non-small cell lung cancer. CDR3 bases: TGCGCCAGCAGCTTGGGTGACAGGGGGCTCTCCCTCTCTGGGGCCAACATCCTGACTTTC. Its protein product is CASSLGDRGLSLSGANILTF.